A single sample gave rise to the 14 T cell receptor beta chains below, sequenced in a study of T-cell memory formation after mild COVID-19. Using its own MiXCR run on the 5' RACE reads, TCRdb lists one record per CDR3 protein. This table has hundreds of thousands of distinct CDR3 sequences, approximately 15% appearing once. Source material: PBMCs or a T cell subset sorted from them (not recorded which). These receptors all come from a man between 18 and 29 years old who had mild COVID-19 (a few samples of this study predate the infection). Cell type and time point are not known.

At least ten counts were recorded for this clonotype. This chain connects TRBV12-3 or TRBV12-4 to TRBJ1-2; D remains ambiguous. Trimming took 0 bases from V and 10 from J, leaving 12 bases between them. This CDR3 region has 13 residues. CDR3: CASSLALTEVYTF. In nucleotides, the CDR3 is TGTGCCAGCAGTTTAGCGCTTACAGAGGTCTACACCTTC.

This clonotype was seen only a few times. This rearrangement joins TRBV29-1 to TRBJ1-2, with D tentatively TRBD1 (6 bases). V was pared by 7 bases and J by 7 bases, with 19 bases between. This CDR3 region has 13 residues. Germline assignment: CDR1 SQVTM and CDR2 ANQGSEA. Here the CDR3 DNA reads TGCAGCGCTAGGGGATACAGGGCCGGTGGCTACACCTTC. This encodes CSARGYRAGGYTF.

The rearrangement uses TRBV7-2 and TRBJ2-1; no firm D call. The CDR3 length is 12 residues. V was pared by 5 bases and J by 15 bases, with 17 bases between. CDR1 and CDR2 from the germline V gene are SGHTA and FQGNSA. The CDR3 reads CASSLGTGVRFF. The CDR3 DNA reads TGTGCCAGCAGCCTAGGTACGGGTGTTCGGTTCTTC.

This chain links TRBV9 with TRBJ2-3; no clear D gene. CDR3 length equals 14 residues. Trimming removed 4 bases from V and 1 base from J, with 10 bases in between. Looked up from germline, CDR1 is SGDLS and CDR2 is YYNGEE. The CDR3 bases are TGTGCCAGCAGCCCGGGCCCGGGCACAGATACGCAGTATTTT. It is translated as CASSPGPGTDTQYF.

This clonotype has a single count. This chain joins TRBV9 and TRBJ2-3, with D perhaps TRBD1 (6 bases). Germline assignment: CDR1 SGDLS and CDR2 YYNGEE. The CDR3 is made up of 15 amino acids. V dropped 1 base and J dropped 4 bases, with 13 bases sitting between them. DNA for the CDR3: TGTGCCAGCAGCGTAAACACAGGGAGTCCAGATACGCAGTATTTT. As protein: CASSVNTGSPDTQYF.

This chain links TRBV12-5 with TRBJ1-1; D perhaps matches TRBD1 (5 bases). V was pared by 1 base and J by 4 bases, with 10 bases between. Germline assignment: CDR1 LGHNT and CDR2 FRNRAP. The CDR3 loop spans 14 amino acids. The CDR3 DNA sequence: TGTGCTAGTGGTTTGGCCCAGGGTTTCACTGAAGCTTTCTTT. Amino acid sequence: CASGLAQGFTEAFF.

The rearrangement joins TRBV7-2 to TRBJ2-5, with D possibly TRBD1 on 6 matching bases. Germline V gene data show CDR1 as SGHTA and CDR2 as FQGNSA. V shed 1 base and J shed 7 bases, with 19 bases lying between them. The CDR3 is 16 residues long. CDR3 coding DNA: TGTGCCAGCAGCTTAGACTGGACAGCGGCCCTAGGGACCCAGTACTTC. Translating it yields CASSLDWTAALGTQYF.

This chain uses TRBV27 with TRBJ2-7; TRBD2 matches at 8 bases. Germline CDR1 MNHEY, CDR2 SMNVEV (reference sequence). V gave up 3 bases and J gave up 2 bases; unmatched junction bases: 12. This CDR3 is 17 amino acids long. CDR3 protein: CASSFRAGVLSTYEQYF. The CDR3 bases are TGTGCCAGCAGTTTCCGAGCGGGGGTTCTCTCAACCTACGAGCAGTACTTC.

The chain employs TRBV7-6 and TRBJ2-4, with 7 bases lining up with TRBD2. The CDR3 has 16 amino acids. CDR1 is SGHVS, CDR2 FNYEAQ, per germline. V shed 4 bases, J shed 1 base, and the junction held 7 bases outside the gene matches. The CDR3 spells CASSSTSWAAKNIQYF. The CDR3 region has the DNA TGTGCCAGCAGCTCGACTAGCTGGGCCGCCAAAAACATTCAGTACTTC.

This clonotype was picked up many times. V gene TRBV27 combines with J gene TRBJ2-3, with 9 bases lining up with TRBD2. CDR3 length: 15 residues. Germline V gene sequence: CDR1 MNHEY, CDR2 SMNVEV (reference sequence). Trimming took 6 bases from V and 1 from J; bases not matched to a gene: 5. CDR3 nucleotide sequence: TGTGCCAGCAGAAAAGCGGGGGGAGGCACAGATACGCAGTATTTT. Translation gives CASRKAGGGTDTQYF.

Only a few counts were recorded for this clonotype. This rearrangement joins TRBV19 to TRBJ1-2; no definite D call. Looked up from germline, CDR1 is LNHDA and CDR2 is SQIVND (reference sequence). The CDR3 runs 13 residues. The V gene lost 1 base and the J gene lost 3 bases, with 6 bases spanning the gap. In nucleotides, the CDR3 is TGTGCCAGTAGTATAGCAGCTGACTATGGCTACACCTTC. Translating gives CASSIAADYGYTF.

There are a few counts of this clonotype. This rearrangement joins TRBV4-1 to TRBJ2-7, with 9 bases fitting TRBD1. Germline CDR1 is MGHRA and CDR2 is YSYEKL. The CDR3 contains 16 residues. J lost 5 bases, V lost 3 bases, and 11 bases had no gene match. Here the CDR3 reads CASSQALTGGSHEQYF. The CDR3 coding sequence is TGCGCCAGCAGCCAGGCCTTGACAGGGGGTAGCCACGAGCAGTACTTC.

This clonotype has only a few counts. The chain couples TRBV7-9 to TRBJ1-1, with a weak D call TRBD1 (5 bases). Trimming took off 4 bases at V and 1 base at J, with 19 bases between the two ends. CDR1 and CDR2 from the germline V gene are SEHNR and FQNEAQ (reference sequence). The CDR3 spans 17 residues. The DNA for the CDR3 is TGTGCCAGCAGCTCCCGGGGGAGAACACTCTCGAACACTGAAGCTTTCTTT. Encoded protein: CASSSRGRTLSNTEAFF.

The genes are TRBV11-2 and TRBJ1-2; D is unresolved. This CDR3 has 13 amino acids. Trimming took off 1 base at V and 4 bases at J, with 7 bases between the two ends. The germline V gene has CDR1 SGHAT and CDR2 FQNNGV. This CDR3 is CASSLVGSYGYTF. CDR3 DNA: TGTGCCAGCAGCTTAGTTGGTAGCTATGGCTACACCTTC.